This record concerns one T cell receptor beta chain sequence. This entry is derived from a study of T cell responses to AZD1222 COVID-19 vaccine. The protocol was immunoSEQ multiplex PCR, while the TCRdb copy is restricted to in-frame clones and leaves out a portion. The table shows around 160,000 clones, with 82% occurring only once. Source: peripheral blood, taken on day 0 of MenACWY control vaccination. The sequence was collected from an adult in good health.

CDR3 nucleotide sequence: TGTGCCAGCAGCCCTAGGACCGACACAGATACGCAGTATTTT. Translated, it gives CASSPRTDTDTQYF. V gene TRBV7-9 combines with J gene TRBJ2-3, with D uncertain. From germline, CDR1 is SEHNR and CDR2 FQNEAQ (reference sequence). V lost 5 bases and J 2 bases, leaving 11 bases between the germline ends. The CDR3 covers 14 residues. Full variable domain (rest looked up from reference TRBV7-9 and TRBJ2-3): DTGVSQNPRHKITKRGQNVTFRCDPISEHNRLYWYRQTLGQGPEFLTYFQNEAQLEKSRLLSDRFSAERPKGSFSTLEIQRTEQGDSAMYLCASSPRTDTDTQYFGPGTRLTVL.